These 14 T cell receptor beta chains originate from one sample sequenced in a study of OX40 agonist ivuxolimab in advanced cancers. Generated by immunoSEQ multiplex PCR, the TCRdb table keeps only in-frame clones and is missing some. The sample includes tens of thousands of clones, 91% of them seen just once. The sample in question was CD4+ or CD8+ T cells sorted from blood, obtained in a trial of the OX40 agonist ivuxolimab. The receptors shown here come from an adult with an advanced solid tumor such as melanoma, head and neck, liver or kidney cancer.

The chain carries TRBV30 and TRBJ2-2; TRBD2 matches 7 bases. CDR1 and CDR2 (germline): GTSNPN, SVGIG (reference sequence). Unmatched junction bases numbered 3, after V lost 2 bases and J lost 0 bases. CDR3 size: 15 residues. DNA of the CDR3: TGTGCCTGGAGTCGCCTAGCGGCGAACACCGGGGAGCTGTTTTTT. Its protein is CAWSRLAANTGELFF.

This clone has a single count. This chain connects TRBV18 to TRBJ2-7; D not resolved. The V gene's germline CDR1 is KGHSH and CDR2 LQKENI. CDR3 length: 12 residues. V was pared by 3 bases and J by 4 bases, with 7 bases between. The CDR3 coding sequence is TGTGCCAGCTCACCGAACCTTTACGAGCAGTACTTC. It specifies CASSPNLYEQYF.

The CDR3 spells CASSHYGLAGGPRGNEQFF. DNA of the CDR3: TGTGCCAGCAGCCACTATGGGCTAGCGGGAGGGCCAAGGGGCAATGAGCAGTTCTTC. The V call is TRBV7-8, the J call TRBJ2-1, with TRBD2 matching over 12 bases. CDR3 size: 19 residues. From germline, CDR1 is SGHVS and CDR2 FQNEAQ. The V and J ends lost 5 bases and 6 bases, in that order; junction bases with no gene match: 17.

The CDR3 region has the DNA TGTGCCAGCCAAGAGGAGCCTCACCCGGGCGAGCAGTACTTC. As protein: CASQEEPHPGEQYF. The chain uses TRBV28 and TRBJ2-7; D remains unclear. V was pared by 8 bases and J by 6 bases, with 20 bases between. Germline assignment: CDR1 MDHEN and CDR2 SYDVKM. CDR3 length equals 14 residues.

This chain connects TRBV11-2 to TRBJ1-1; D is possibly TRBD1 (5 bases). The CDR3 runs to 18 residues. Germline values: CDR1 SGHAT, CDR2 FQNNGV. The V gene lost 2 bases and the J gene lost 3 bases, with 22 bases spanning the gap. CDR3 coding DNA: TGTGCCAGCAGCTTATCGAGGTTTGGGGCCCTGAGATACACTGAAGCTTTCTTT. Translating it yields CASSLSRFGALRYTEAFF.

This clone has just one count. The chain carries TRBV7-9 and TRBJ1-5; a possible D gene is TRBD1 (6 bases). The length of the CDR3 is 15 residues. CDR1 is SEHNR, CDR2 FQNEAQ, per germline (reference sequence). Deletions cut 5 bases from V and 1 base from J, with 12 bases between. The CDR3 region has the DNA TGTGCCAGCAGCGCCACAGGGCTGAGCAATCAGCCCCAGCATTTT. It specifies CASSATGLSNQPQHF.

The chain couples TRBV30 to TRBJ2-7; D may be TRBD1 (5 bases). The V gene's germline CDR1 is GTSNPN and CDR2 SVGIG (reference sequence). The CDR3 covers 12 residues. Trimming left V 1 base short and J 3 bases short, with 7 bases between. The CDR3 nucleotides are TGTGCCTGGAGTGCCCAGGGCTACGAGCAGTACTTC. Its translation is CAWSAQGYEQYF. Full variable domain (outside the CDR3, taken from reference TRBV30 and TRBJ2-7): SQTIHQWPATLVQPVGSPLSLECTVEGTSNPNLYWYRQAAGRGLQLLFYSVGIGQISSEVPQNLSASRPQDRQFILSSKKLLLSDSGFYLCAWSAQGYEQYFGPGTRLTVT.

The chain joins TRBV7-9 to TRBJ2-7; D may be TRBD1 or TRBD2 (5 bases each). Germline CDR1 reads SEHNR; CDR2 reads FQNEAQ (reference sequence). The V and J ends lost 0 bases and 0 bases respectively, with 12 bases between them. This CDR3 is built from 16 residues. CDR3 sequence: CASSLAQGPSSYEQYF. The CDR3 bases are TGTGCCAGCAGCTTAGCGCAGGGACCTAGCTCCTACGAGCAGTACTTC. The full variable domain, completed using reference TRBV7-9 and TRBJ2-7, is DTGVSQNPRHKITKRGQNVTFRCDPISEHNRLYWYRQTLGQGPEFLTYFQNEAQLEKSRLLSDRFSAERPKGSFSTLEIQRTEQGDSAMYLCASSLAQGPSSYEQYFGPGTRLTVT.

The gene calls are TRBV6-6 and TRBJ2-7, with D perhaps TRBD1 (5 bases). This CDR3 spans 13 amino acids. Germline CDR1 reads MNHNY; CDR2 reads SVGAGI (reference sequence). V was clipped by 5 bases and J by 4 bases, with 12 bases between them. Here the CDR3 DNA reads TGTGCCAGCAGTGGAGACAGCAAGTACGAGCAGTACTTC. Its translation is CASSGDSKYEQYF.

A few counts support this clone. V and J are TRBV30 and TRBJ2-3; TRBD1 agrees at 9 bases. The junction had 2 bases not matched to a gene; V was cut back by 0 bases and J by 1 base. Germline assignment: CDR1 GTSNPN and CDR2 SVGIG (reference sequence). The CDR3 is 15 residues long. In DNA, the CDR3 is TGTGCCTGGAGTGTGGACAGGGGTGGCACAGATACGCAGTATTTT. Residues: CAWSVDRGGTDTQYF.

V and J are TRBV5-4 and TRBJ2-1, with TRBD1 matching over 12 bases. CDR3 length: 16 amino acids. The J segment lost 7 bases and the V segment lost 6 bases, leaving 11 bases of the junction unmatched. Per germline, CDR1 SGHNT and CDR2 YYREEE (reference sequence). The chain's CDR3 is CASTPWGQGAKNEQFF. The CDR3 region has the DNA TGTGCCAGCACCCCGTGGGGACAGGGGGCTAAAAATGAGCAGTTCTTC.

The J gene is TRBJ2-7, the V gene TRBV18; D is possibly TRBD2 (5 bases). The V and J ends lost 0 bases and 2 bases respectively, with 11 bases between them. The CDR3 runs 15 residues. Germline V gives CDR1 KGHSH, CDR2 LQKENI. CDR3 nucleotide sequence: TGTGCCAGCTCACCACCTGGACTGGAAACCTACGAGCAGTACTTC. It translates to CASSPPGLETYEQYF.

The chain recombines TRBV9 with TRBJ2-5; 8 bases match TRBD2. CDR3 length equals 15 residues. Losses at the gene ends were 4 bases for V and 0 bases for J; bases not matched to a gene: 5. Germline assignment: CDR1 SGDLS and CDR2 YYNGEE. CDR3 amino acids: CASSLSGGYQETQYF. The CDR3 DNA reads TGTGCCAGCAGCCTATCGGGAGGGTACCAAGAGACCCAGTACTTC.

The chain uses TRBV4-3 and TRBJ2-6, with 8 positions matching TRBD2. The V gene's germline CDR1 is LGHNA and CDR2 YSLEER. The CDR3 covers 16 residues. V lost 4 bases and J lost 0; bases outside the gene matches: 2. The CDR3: CASSPGGLSGANVLTF. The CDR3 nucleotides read TGCGCCAGCAGCCCGGGGGGGCTCTCTGGGGCCAACGTCCTGACTTTC.